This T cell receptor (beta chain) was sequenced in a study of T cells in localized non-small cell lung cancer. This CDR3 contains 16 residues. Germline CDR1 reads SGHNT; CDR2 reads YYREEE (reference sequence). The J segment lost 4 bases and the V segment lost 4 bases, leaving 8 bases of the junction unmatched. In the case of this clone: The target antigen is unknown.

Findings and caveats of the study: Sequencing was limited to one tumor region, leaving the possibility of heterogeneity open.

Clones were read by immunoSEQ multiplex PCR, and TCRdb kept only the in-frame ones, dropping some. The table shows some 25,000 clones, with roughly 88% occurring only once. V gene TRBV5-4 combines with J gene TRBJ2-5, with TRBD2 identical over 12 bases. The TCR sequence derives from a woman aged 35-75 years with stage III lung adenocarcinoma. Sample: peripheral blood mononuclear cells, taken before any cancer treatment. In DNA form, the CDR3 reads TGTGCCAGCAGCGATAAGACTAGCGGGGGTGGAGAGACCCAGTACTTC. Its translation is CASSDKTSGGGETQYF. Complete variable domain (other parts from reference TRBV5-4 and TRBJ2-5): ETGVTQSPTHLIKTRGQQVTLRCSSQSGHNTVSWYQQALGQGPQFIFQYYREEENGRGNFPPRFSGLQFPNYSSELNVNALELDDSALYLCASSDKTSGGGETQYFGPGTRLLVL.